The entry that follows covers one T cell receptor (beta chain) sequence. The record originates from a study of blood T cell repertoires in COVID-19. Across the study: The study drew acute and convalescent COVID-19 samples from the United States, Italy and Spain.

Authors' processing steps: Reference gene primer amplification yielded estimated nucleated cell counts. The protocol was immunoSEQ multiplex PCR, while the TCRdb copy is restricted to in-frame clones and leaves out a portion. Clone size and the V and J calls come from that table; the DNA yielded D and trimming. The top ten clones hold approximately 11% of a sample with about 170,000 clones, approximately 84% of them seen once. CDR3 length: 14 residues. In germline, CDR1 is SGHTA, CDR2 FQGNSA. Deletions cut 5 bases from V and 1 base from J, with 11 bases between. The clonotype was recovered from a man aged 70 or older with active or convalescent COVID-19. V and J are TRBV7-2 and TRBJ1-1, with a tentative D call TRBD1 (6 bases). The specimen was peripheral blood. CDR3 DNA: TGTGCCAGCAGCCGCCTGACAGGGAACACTGAAGCTTTCTTT. It codes for CASSRLTGNTEAFF.